This T cell receptor (beta chain) was sequenced during a study of OX40 agonist ivuxolimab in advanced cancers. Study-level background: Roughly two fifths of patients had received prior checkpoint inhibitor therapy. Study-wide findings and caveats: In a subset of nonresponders, normalized T-cell clonal expansion was also low. At 0.1 to 3.0 mg/kg and by week 6, CD4+ and CD8+ T cells in the blood had expanded clonally.

Measured with immunoSEQ multiplex PCR; TCRdb has only the in-frame clones, and not every one. The sample records about 51,000 clones, about 88% being singletons. V dropped 1 base and J dropped 3; count of bases not matched to a gene: 9. Germline V gene data show CDR1 as SGHVS and CDR2 as FNYEAQ. CDR3 length: 16 amino acids. With regard to this clone: As yet, its antigen is unknown.

The receptor comes from an adult with an advanced solid tumor such as melanoma, head and neck, liver or kidney cancer. The sample in question was CD4+ or CD8+ T cells sorted from blood, obtained in a trial of the OX40 agonist ivuxolimab. This chain uses TRBV7-6 with TRBJ2-7; 7 bases line up with TRBD2. CDR3 sequence reads: CASSLVERERNYEQYF. The CDR3 DNA reads as TGTGCCAGCAGCTTAGTGGAGCGGGAAAGGAACTACGAGCAGTACTTC.